Each of the 29 T cell receptor beta chains below was sequenced from the same sample in a study of CD8 T cells in ankylosing spondylitis. Via MiXCR, TCRdb re-called the 5' RACE reads, giving one row per CDR3 protein. The sample lists roughly 170,000 distinct CDR3 sequences, approximately 9% occurring once. The source material was blood, either unsorted or a sorted T cell fraction (not recorded which). All receptors come from a female donor with ankylosing spondylitis or in good health (not recorded which).

V gene TRBV6-2 or TRBV6-3 combines with J gene TRBJ2-1; D is undetermined. V lost 0 bases to trimming and J lost 0 bases, with 9 bases between them. Germline CDR1 MNHEY, CDR2 SVGEGT. The CDR3 length is 16 residues. CDR3 residues: CASSYSLGSSYNEQFF. The CDR3 bases are TGTGCCAGCAGTTACTCACTGGGTAGCTCCTACAATGAGCAGTTCTTC.

V gene TRBV12-5 combines with J gene TRBJ2-1; 11 nucleotides agree with TRBD2. The CDR3 has 17 amino acids. Germline V lookup: CDR1 LGHNT, CDR2 FRNRAP. The trim removed 4 bases at V and 7 bases at J, leaving 12 bases unmatched. CDR3 in amino acids: CASGWSTSGTRENEQFF. For the CDR3, the DNA is TGTGCTAGTGGTTGGTCGACTAGCGGGACCCGGGAGAATGAGCAGTTCTTC.

The CDR3 nucleotides are TGTGCCAGCAGCCCTCTAGCGGGAGACACAGATACGCAGTATTTT. Its protein product is CASSPLAGDTDTQYF. The V call is TRBV7-8, the J call TRBJ2-3, with 10 bases lining up with TRBD2. Germline V gene data show CDR1 as SGHVS and CDR2 as FQNEAQ. The J segment lost 2 bases and the V segment lost 5 bases, leaving 4 bases of the junction unmatched. The length of the CDR3 is 15 residues.

This rearrangement joins TRBV12-3 or TRBV12-4 to TRBJ2-3; 9 bases match TRBD2. The CDR3 loop spans 15 amino acids. Trimming took 8 bases from V and 2 from J; bases not matched to a gene: 8. DNA for the CDR3: TGTGCCAGCTCTCCGACTAGCGGCGACACAGATACGCAGTATTTT. Translated, it gives CASSPTSGDTDTQYF.

The rearrangement links TRBV2 to TRBJ2-6; D unclear. This CDR3 is built from 13 residues. From germline, CDR1 is SNHLY and CDR2 FYNNEI. For the CDR3, the DNA is TGTGCTAGACCATCCTCTGGGGCCAACGTCCTGACTTTC. It specifies CARPSSGANVLTF.

With respect to this clonotype: A junction end diverges from the germline sequence, so it may reflect a read error. The DNA of the CDR3 is TGTGCCAGCAGCTTAGCGAGTGGCGGGAGCTCCTACGAGCAGTGCTTC. Its translation: CASSLASGGSSYEQCF. This chain connects TRBV7-6 to TRBJ2-7; 7 nucleotides agree with TRBD2. This CDR3 comprises 16 residues. CDR1 is SGHVS and CDR2 is FNYEAQ in the germline V gene.

In regard to this clonotype: The junction does not match germline at one end; this may be a read error. The chain is built from TRBV23-1 and TRBJ2-2; weak D call: TRBD2 (5 bases). TRBV23-1 qualifies as an ORF whose function is uncertain. The CDR3 totals 13 residues. CDR3 amino acids: CASSPGLNRGAVF. CDR3 sequence (DNA): TGCGCCAGCAGTCCCGGACTTAACCGGGGAGCTGTTTTT.

This clonotype was recorded many times. The chain combines TRBV10-3 with TRBJ2-5; D not resolved. CDR3 size: 14 residues. V was trimmed by 4 bases and J by 3 bases, leaving 12 bases between them. Germline V gene data show CDR1 as ENHRY and CDR2 as SYGVKD. CDR3: CAISGQVGEETQYF. The CDR3 DNA is TGTGCCATCAGTGGTCAAGTCGGAGAAGAGACCCAGTACTTC.

V is TRBV27 and J is TRBJ2-1; the D is unclear. The germline gives CDR1 MNHEY, CDR2 SMNVEV (reference sequence). The V gene lost 3 bases and the J gene lost 5 bases, with 8 bases spanning the gap. The CDR3 runs 13 residues. The CDR3 DNA sequence: TGTGCCAGCAGTTTGTCCACCAACAATGAGCAGTTCTTC. This gives the protein CASSLSTNNEQFF.

The rearrangement uses TRBV20-1 and TRBJ2-7; 9 bases map to TRBD2. Germline trimming cut 6 bases from V and 5 bases from J; bases unmatched to any gene: 11. Germline-derived CDR1 and CDR2 are DFQATT and SNEGSKA (reference sequence). CDR3 size: 14 residues. The CDR3 reads CSAPNSGSVHEQYF. In DNA, the CDR3 is TGCAGTGCCCCGAATAGCGGGAGTGTACACGAGCAGTACTTC.

This clonotype has only a few counts. The chain joins TRBV5-1 to TRBJ1-1; D call uncertain. The germline V gene encodes CDR1 SGHRS and CDR2 YFSETQ. This CDR3 region has 14 residues. The V gene lost 4 bases and the J gene lost 1 base, with 11 bases spanning the gap. The CDR3 reads CASSTDGGNTEAFF. CDR3 coding DNA: TGCGCCAGCAGCACGGACGGAGGGAACACTGAAGCTTTCTTT.

The V gene is TRBV27, the J gene TRBJ2-5; D possibly corresponds to TRBD2 (6 bases). The CDR3 length is 12 residues. Germline V gene sequence: CDR1 MNHEY, CDR2 SMNVEV (reference sequence). Trimming stripped 7 bases from V and 7 bases from J, with 13 bases between. CDR3 region: CASIAMEGTQYF. CDR3 DNA: TGTGCCAGCATTGCTATGGAGGGGACCCAGTACTTC.

In its sample, this clonotype was seen a few times. The chain recombines TRBV21-1 with TRBJ2-1; whether TRBD1, the table's D call, matches the DNA was not checked. TRBV21-1 is deemed a pseudogene. This CDR3 has 15 amino acids. The CDR3 protein is CASSSRDIRFNEQFF. The DNA for the CDR3 is TGTGCCAGCAGCAGTCGGGACATTCGGTTCAATGAGCAGTTCTTC.

The rearrangement joins TRBV24-1 to TRBJ2-3; 8 bases are shared with TRBD2. The CDR3 sequence is 16 residues long. V trimming: 1 base; J trimming: 1 base; junction bases outside the gene matches: 3. Per germline, CDR1 KGHDR and CDR2 SFDVKD. For the CDR3, the DNA is TGTGCCACCAGTGATTTAACAGCGGGAGGCACAGATACGCAGTATTTT. Amino acids: CATSDLTAGGTDTQYF.

This clonotype was detected many times. This chain connects TRBV28 to TRBJ1-2; possible D gene TRBD1, 6 bases. The CDR3 runs 16 residues. With 6 bases removed from V and 1 base from J, the gap between germline ends came to 18 bases. Germline V CDR1 and CDR2: MDHEN, SYDVKM. The chain's CDR3 is CASRIQTGFSNYGYTF. In DNA form, the CDR3 reads TGTGCCAGCAGGATTCAAACAGGGTTCAGTAACTATGGCTACACCTTC.

The chain recombines TRBV14 with TRBJ2-7; D not resolved. With 2 bases removed from V and 0 bases from J, the gap between germline ends came to 8 bases. The CDR3 loop spans 14 amino acids. Looked up from germline, CDR1 is SGHDN and CDR2 is FVKESK. The CDR3 region has the DNA TGTGCCAGCAGCCAAATCCAGGCCTCCTACGAGCAGTACTTC. It codes for CASSQIQASYEQYF.

This clonotype has a handful of counts. This chain links TRBV5-6 with TRBJ2-1, with 9 bases aligning to TRBD2. The V gene end was trimmed by 2 bases and the J gene end by 8 bases; junction bases not matched to a gene: 5. This CDR3 contains 14 residues. Germline values: CDR1 SGHDT, CDR2 YYEEEE. In DNA form, the CDR3 reads TGTGCCAGCAGCTTTAGCGGGAGTACGCATGAGCAGTTCTTC. Translation: CASSFSGSTHEQFF. Full variable domain (outside the CDR3, taken from reference TRBV5-6 and TRBJ2-1): DAGVTQSPTHLIKTRGQQVTLRCSPKSGHDTVSWYQQALGQGPQFIFQYYEEEERQRGNFPDRFSGHQFPNYSSELNVNALLLGDSALYLCASSFSGSTHEQFFGPGTRLTVL.

The rearrangement links TRBV2 to TRBJ2-2; possibly TRBD1 or TRBD2 for D (6 bases each). There are 12 residues in the CDR3. Trimming removed 9 bases from V and 3 bases from J, with 8 bases in between. The V gene's germline CDR1 is SNHLY and CDR2 FYNNEI. CDR3 region: CARRGDTGELFF. The CDR3 coding sequence is TGTGCCAGGAGGGGGGACACCGGGGAGCTGTTTTTT.

This clonotype has only a few counts. The gene calls are TRBV6-6 and TRBJ2-1; either TRBD1 or TRBD2 may supply D (5 bases each). The CDR3 runs to 12 residues. V was trimmed by 6 bases and J by 5 bases, leaving 8 bases between them. CDR1 and CDR2 (germline): MNHNY, SVGAGI (reference sequence). Written as DNA, the CDR3 is TGTGCCAGCAGCGGGGCCAACAATGAGCAGTTCTTC. Translating gives CASSGANNEQFF.

This clonotype has more than one count but fewer than ten. J is TRBJ2-7 and V is TRBV27; D not certain. The germline CDR1 and CDR2 sequences are MNHEY and SMNVEV (reference sequence). Trimming stripped 4 bases from V and 4 bases from J, with 17 bases between. This CDR3 is built from 15 residues. CDR3 sequence (DNA): TGTGCCAGCAGTTCTCCGATTGGGTTGAGGTACGAGCAGTACTTC. It specifies CASSSPIGLRYEQYF.

With respect to this clonotype: The junction and the germline gene differ at one end; a read error may be behind it. The CDR3 here is CASTDREETQYF. CDR3 in DNA: TGTGCAAGCACAGACAGGGAAGAGACCCAGTACTTC. The V gene is TRBV2, the J gene TRBJ2-5; TRBD1 matches 7 bases. CDR3 length: 12 residues. Germline V gene data show CDR1 as SNHLY and CDR2 as FYNNEI.

On this clonotype itself: Germline is not matched at one junction end, which may reflect a read error. The CDR3 protein is CASREGYYEQYF. CDR3 DNA: TGTGCCAGCAGGGAAGGTTACTACGAGCAGTACTTC. V gene TRBV2 combines with J gene TRBJ2-7; D is unclear. Germline assignment: CDR1 SNHLY and CDR2 FYNNEI. The CDR3 is 12 residues long.

The chain uses TRBV4-1 and TRBJ2-1; D unresolved. Germline-derived CDR1 and CDR2 are MGHRA and YSYEKL. This CDR3 comprises 16 residues. Trimming removed 1 base from V and 0 bases from J, with 10 bases in between. CDR3 sequence reads: CASSQGILSSYNEQFF. Here the CDR3 DNA reads TGCGCCAGCAGCCAAGGAATTCTGAGCTCCTACAATGAGCAGTTCTTC.

This clonotype has more than one count but fewer than ten. The V and J genes are TRBV9 and TRBJ2-7; 7 positions match TRBD2. Germline V gene sequence: CDR1 SGDLS, CDR2 YYNGEE. The CDR3 length is 15 residues. V shed 0 bases and J 0 bases; nucleotides not matched to a gene: 3. The CDR3 nucleotides are TGTGCCAGCAGCGTAGGGACGGGAGGCTCCTACGAGCAGTACTTC. It encodes CASSVGTGGSYEQYF.

The CDR3 sequence is CAGEGALNSPLHF. Written as DNA, the CDR3 is TGTGCCGGCGAGGGGGCGCTGAATTCACCCCTCCACTTT. V usage is TRBV2 and J usage is TRBJ1-6, with 7 nucleotides matching TRBD1. Germline trimming cut 11 bases from V and 7 bases from J; bases unmatched to any gene: 8. Germline loops: CDR1 SNHLY, CDR2 FYNNEI. The CDR3 sequence is 13 residues long.

This clonotype was detected ten times or more. The genes are TRBV2 and TRBJ2-1; unclear D gene. There are 13 residues in the CDR3. V was clipped by 4 bases and J by 6 bases, with 10 bases between them. Germline CDR1 reads SNHLY; CDR2 reads FYNNEI. The DNA for the CDR3 is TGTGCCAGCAGTGGACTGGCGACCAATGAGCAGTTCTTC. Translated, it gives CASSGLATNEQFF.

The rearrangement uses TRBV7-9 and TRBJ2-5; D is undetermined. This CDR3 region has 15 residues. Trimming cost V 1 base and J 1 base, with 10 bases left between them. Germline V CDR1 and CDR2: SEHNR, FQNEAQ (reference sequence). The DNA of the CDR3 is TGTGCCAGCAGCTTAGACTCCGGTAGCCAAGAGACCCAGTACTTC. Protein sequence: CASSLDSGSQETQYF.

This clonotype was observed a few times. The rearrangement uses TRBV12-3 or TRBV12-4 and TRBJ1-5; D uncertain. V was shortened by 2 bases and J by 7 bases, with 9 bases between the two germline ends. The CDR3 covers 13 residues. The CDR3 sequence is CASSLSPPQPQHF. The CDR3 region has the DNA TGTGCCAGCAGTTTATCACCCCCCCAGCCCCAGCATTTT.

This clonotype was counted only a few times. The J gene is TRBJ2-3, the V gene TRBV24-1; 7 bases are a match to TRBD2. CDR3 length: 14 amino acids. CDR1 is KGHDR, CDR2 SFDVKD, per germline. J was trimmed by 2 bases and V by 9 bases; bases with no gene match: 7. The CDR3 DNA reads as TGTGCCACCTCCGCACGGGGGGACACAGATACGCAGTATTTT. This encodes CATSARGDTDTQYF.